Listed below are T cell receptor beta chains from one sample, sequenced in a study of T-cell memory formation after mild COVID-19. TCRdb recomputed calls from the 5' RACE reads with MiXCR, one row per CDR3 protein. The sample holds about 180,000 distinct CDR3 sequences; 15% to 20% are singletons and the top ten take roughly 3.9%. Sequencing was performed on PBMCs or a T cell subset sorted from them (not recorded which). The receptors derive from a young man who had mild COVID-19 (a few samples of this study predate the infection). Cell type and time point are not known. Each CDR3 is given with its conserved first and last residue. The order of the fields is V gene, clone size, D gene, J gene, CDR3 DNA, CDR3 protein. A D gene is named only where the DNA matches it firmly. Rows may omit the clone size; those that give it use once, few, many or a size class.

>TRBV5-1|-|TRBD1|TRBJ1-1
TGCGCCAGCAGTGAAGCGACAGGGCCCCTTGACACTGAAGCTTTCTTT
CASSEATGPLDTEAFF
>TRBV7-2|many|TRBD2|TRBJ2-5
TGTGCCAGCAGCCCAATCCGAGGGAGGGTAGGGACCCAGTACTTC
CASSPIRGRVGTQYF
>TRBV4-3|few|-|TRBJ1-2
TGCGCCAGCAGCCAAGATTTCACCGACAGGAATCGCTACACCTTC
CASSQDFTDRNRYTF
>TRBV15|-|TRBD1|TRBJ1-5
TGTGCCACCAGCAGAGATTTGGAGACAGGGGGCTTTCCCCAGCATTTT
CATSRDLETGGFPQHF
>TRBV7-9|-|-|TRBJ2-2
TGTGCCAGCAGCTGGGGGGTGTCAACCGGGGAGCTGTTTTTT
CASSWGVSTGELFF
>TRBV7-3|-|-|TRBJ2-7
TGTGCCAGCAGCTTAAGGAGGGGGGCCCCCTACGAGCAGTACTTC
CASSLRRGAPYEQYF
>TRBV5-5|few|-|TRBJ1-2
TGTGCCAGCAGCTTCGGACAGCCTTATGGCTACACCTTC
CASSFGQPYGYTF
>TRBV4-1|few|TRBD1|TRBJ1-1
TGCGCCAGCAGCACCCGGGACAGGGGAAACACTGAAGCTTTCTTT
CASSTRDRGNTEAFF
>TRBV12-3/TRBV12-4|many|-|TRBJ2-2
TGTGCCAGCAGTTTTGGGGGGACAGGGGAGCTGTTTTTT
CASSFGGTGELFF
>TRBV15|-|-|TRBJ2-2
TGTGCCACCAGCAGAGAGCTGGGGGCGAACACCGGGGAGCTGTTTTTT
CATSRELGANTGELFF
>TRBV20-1|few|-|TRBJ2-3
TGCAGTGCCGAGATGGCGGGGCTATGGGATACGCAGTATTTT
CSAEMAGLWDTQYF
>TRBV6-5|-|TRBD1|TRBJ1-2
TGTGCCAGCAGTCCTACTATCACAGGGGGCTGGGGCTACACCTTC
CASSPTITGGWGYTF
>TRBV6-6|-|TRBD2|TRBJ2-2
TGTGCCAGCGTCCCCGGTTGGCGGGGGAGAAACACCGGGGAGCTGTTTTTT
CASVPGWRGRNTGELFF
>TRBV15|many|-|TRBJ1-1
TGTGCCACCAGCAGAGATTTAGCTGAAGCTTTCTTT
CATSRDLAEAFF
>TRBV5-1|few|-|TRBJ2-5
TGCGCCAGCACGGGCCTAGGGGGGCCCGGAGAGACCCAGTACTTC
CASTGLGGPGETQYF
>TRBV7-2|many|TRBD1|TRBJ2-5
TGTGCCAGCAGCTTAGGGGACAGGGGGCGAGGAGAGACCCAGTACTTC
CASSLGDRGRGETQYF
>TRBV9|-|-|TRBJ2-5
TGTGCCAGCAGCGTAGGTGGACTGGTACAAGAGACCCAGTACTTC
CASSVGGLVQETQYF
>TRBV5-1|-|-|TRBJ2-7
TGCGCCAGCAGCTTGGAAGGGAACGAGCAGTACTTC
CASSLEGNEQYF
>TRBV6-5|many|-|TRBJ2-5
TGTGCCAGCAGGCCAGGGGGGCGTGAGACCCAGTACTTC
CASRPGGRETQYF
>TRBV29-1|few|-|TRBJ1-1
TGCAGCGTTGATGAGGGGCCCGGCACTGAAGCTTTCTTT
CSVDEGPGTEAFF
>TRBV6-2/TRBV6-3|few|TRBD2|TRBJ2-1
TGTGCCAGCAGTTGGCTAGCGGGCTACAATGAGCAGTTCTTC
CASSWLAGYNEQFF
>TRBV9|-|-|TRBJ2-2
TGTGCCAGCAAGCTCGCTGTGAACACCGGGGAGCTGTTTTTT
CASKLAVNTGELFF
>TRBV7-2|few|-|TRBJ2-2
TGTGCCAGCAGCTTACGGGGGTACGCCGGGGAGCTGTTTTTT
CASSLRGYAGELFF
>TRBV18|-|-|TRBJ2-2
TGTGCCAGCTCACCGTCTGCGGGGCAGAACACCGGGGAGCTGTTTTTT
CASSPSAGQNTGELFF
>TRBV12-3/TRBV12-4|-|-|TRBJ1-1
TGTGCCAGCAGTTTACAGGGAGGGTTGAACACTGAAGCTTTCTTT
CASSLQGGLNTEAFF
>TRBV10-2|-|TRBD2|TRBJ2-4
TGCGCCAGCAGTGAAAAAGCGGGGGGCCCGGGAAACATTCAGTACTTC
CASSEKAGGPGNIQYF
>TRBV7-2|-|TRBD2|TRBJ2-1
TGTGCCAGCAGCTTCTCAAGCGGGGGGGGCTACAATGAGCAGTTCTTC
CASSFSSGGGYNEQFF
>TRBV5-1|few|-|TRBJ2-1
TGCGCCAGCGTCCCCGTAAACAGGGTAGGGAATGAGCAGTTCTTC
CASVPVNRVGNEQFF
>TRBV7-2|-|TRBD1|TRBJ1-1
TGTGCCAGCAGCTCCGGACAGGCCCGGAACACTGAAGCTTTCTTT
CASSSGQARNTEAFF
>TRBV7-3|few|-|TRBJ1-3
TGTGCCAGCAGCCCCATCGGTGGAAACACCATATATTTT
CASSPIGGNTIYF
>TRBV12-3/TRBV12-4|few|-|TRBJ1-2
TGTGCCAGCAGTCCGCAAGGACAGATTTTCTATGGCTACACCTTC
CASSPQGQIFYGYTF